This T cell receptor beta chain was found in a study of T cell responses to AZD1222 COVID-19 vaccine. CDR3 length: 15 amino acids. Data came from immunoSEQ multiplex PCR; TCRdb stores just in-frame clones and leaves some out. Counted here are around 140,000 clones, approximately 86% occurring once; the ten biggest clones make up 5% to 6%. The chain combines TRBV21-1 with TRBJ1-5. TRBV21-1 is designated a pseudogene. This clonotype was obtained from an adult who received the AZD1222 COVID-19 vaccine. Material: peripheral blood, obtained 28 days after the second AZD1222 dose. The CDR3 region is CASSKVSGGSQPQHF. CDR3 DNA: TGTGCCAGCAGCAAAGTTTCGGGGGGCTCTCAGCCCCAGCATTTT.